The present entry profiles one TCR beta chain with its context. This sample is part of a study of cytotoxic CD8 clonotypes in ibrutinib-treated CLL. The assay was immunoSEQ multiplex PCR, and TCRdb's table has in-frame clones only and misses some. The top ten clones hold approximately 2% of a sample with some 130,000 clones, 80% to 90% of them seen once. This receptor was taken from a human donor with chronic lymphocytic leukemia. The sample consisted of PBMCs, taken after 24 months of ibrutinib treatment.

CDR3 loop: CAISPSGGAGETQYF. The CDR3 DNA reads TGTGCCATCAGTCCGAGCGGGGGGGCAGGGGAGACCCAGTACTTC. V is TRBV10-3 and J is TRBJ2-5, with 10 positions matching TRBD2. V lost 5 bases and J lost 5; bases outside the gene matches: 8. Germline V gene lookup returns CDR1 ENHRY and CDR2 SYGVKD. This CDR3 comprises 15 residues.